These T cell receptor beta chains were read from a single sample in a study of human T cells and chemical hapten exposure. Via MiXCR, TCRdb re-called the RACE reads, giving one row per CDR3 protein. The sample has roughly 200,000 distinct CDR3 sequences, approximately 24% seen once. Sequenced here: whole blood, sampled in connection with sensitization to the hapten diphenylcyclopropenone (DPC). These receptors came from a woman in her thirties or forties with alopecia areata. Some clones in this sample may be carry-over from other donors' samples. CDR3s include the opening cysteine and the closing phenylalanine or tryptophan. The D gene is left open where the match is weak. A row's size may be missing; if present it is once, few, many or a size class.

v_gene	j_gene	abundance	d_gene	CDR3nt	CDR3aa
TRBV7-2	TRBJ2-1	NA	TRBD2	TGTGCCAGCAGCTTATGGGGGACTAGCGGTTACAATGAGCAGTTCTTC	CASSLWGTSGYNEQFF
TRBV7-9	TRBJ2-1	NA	TRBD1	TGTGCCAGCAGCCCTTCATCAGGGGGTCGGCCCAATGAGCAGTTCTTC	CASSPSSGGRPNEQFF
TRBV6-6	TRBJ2-1	few	TRBD1	TGTGCCAGCAGTATACAGGGGTTGGAGAATGAGCAGTTCTTC	CASSIQGLENEQFF
TRBV29-1	TRBJ2-7	many	TRBD2	TGCAGCGTTGCCAAGACTAGCGGGATATACGAGCAGTACTTC	CSVAKTSGIYEQYF
TRBV20-1	TRBJ2-1	few	TRBD1	TGCAGTGCTAGTCGGACAGGTGATGAGCAGTTCTTC	CSASRTGDEQFF
TRBV5-1	TRBJ2-6	NA	NA	TGCGCCAGTTTCGAAACGACTGGGGCCAACGTCCTGACTTTC	CASFETTGANVLTF
TRBV20-1	TRBJ2-7	NA	TRBD2	TGCAGTGCTAGAGTGGGGCTAGCGGGGTCCTACGAGCAGTACTTC	CSARVGLAGSYEQYF
TRBV6-2/TRBV6-3	TRBJ2-6	NA	NA	TGTGCCAGCACCTATTCAGGGATCTCTGGGGCCAACGTCCTGACTTTC	CASTYSGISGANVLTF
TRBV20-1	TRBJ1-5	few	NA	TGCAGTGCTAGAGCCTACTCCGATCAGCCCCAGCATTTT	CSARAYSDQPQHF
TRBV6-5	TRBJ2-7	few	TRBD1	TGTGCCAGCAGTTCAAACAGGGGTGACGAGCAGTACTTC	CASSSNRGDEQYF
TRBV12-3/TRBV12-4	TRBJ1-1	many	NA	TGTGCCAGCACCGACAGGACAACTGAAGCTTTCTTT	CASTDRTTEAFF
TRBV7-2	TRBJ2-7	NA	NA	TGTGCCAGCAGCTTCGCTGCGCGGTCCTACGAGCAGTACTTC	CASSFAARSYEQYF
TRBV29-1	TRBJ2-7	NA	NA	TGCAGCGTTAAACTGGTCTCCTACGAGCAGTACTTC	CSVKLVSYEQYF
TRBV6-2/TRBV6-3	TRBJ2-5	NA	TRBD2	TGTGCCAGCAGTTACCGATCACTAGCGGGAGGCGAGACCCAGTACTTC	CASSYRSLAGGETQYF
TRBV12-3/TRBV12-4	TRBJ2-5	many	NA	TGTGCCAGCAGACCAAGAGGGTCCTACCAAGAGACCCAGTACTTC	CASRPRGSYQETQYF
TRBV7-9	TRBJ1-4	NA	NA	TGTGCCAGCAGCCGGACAGACTCTAGTGAAAAACTGTTTTTT	CASSRTDSSEKLFF
TRBV12-3/TRBV12-4	TRBJ1-2	NA	NA	TGTGCCAGCAGTCTGGGACCGGACGTTGGCTACACCTTC	CASSLGPDVGYTF
TRBV15	TRBJ2-1	few	TRBD2	TGTGCCACCAGCAGAGATGCTTCACTAGCGAACGAGCAGTTCTTC	CATSRDASLANEQFF
TRBV6-1	TRBJ1-2	few	TRBD1	TGTGCCAGCAGTCCCGACAGGGTCTATGGCTACACCTTC	CASSPDRVYGYTF
TRBV5-1	TRBJ2-1	NA	NA	TGCGCCAGCAGCTTGGGGGGCGGGACCTACAATGAGCAGTTCTTC	CASSLGGGTYNEQFF
TRBV6-1	TRBJ2-4	few	NA	TGTGCCAGCAGTGCAGCCGGAACTCTCGCCATTCAGTACTTC	CASSAAGTLAIQYF
TRBV27	TRBJ1-6	few	TRBD1	TGTGCCAGCAGTTTAGGGACAGGGTTGGTCCGCTCACCCCTCCACTTT	CASSLGTGLVRSPLHF
TRBV28	TRBJ2-5	NA	NA	TGTGCCAGCAGTCCTCGGCGGGCTAGGGCAGAGACCCAGTACTTC	CASSPRRARAETQYF
TRBV9	TRBJ2-3	few	NA	TGTGCCAGCAGCGTAGGGCCCGTTACAGATACGCAGTATTTT	CASSVGPVTDTQYF
TRBV25-1	TRBJ2-3	many	TRBD2	TGTGCCAGCAGTGAACTAGCGGGAAGCACAGATACGCAGTATTTT	CASSELAGSTDTQYF
TRBV6-1	TRBJ2-3	once	TRBD2	TGTGCCAGCAGTGAAGCGCTTCGGCTAGCGGGAGCCCCAGATACGCAGTATTTT	CASSEALRLAGAPDTQYF
TRBV6-6	TRBJ2-7	many	NA	TGTGCCAGCAGAGGAACAGCCTTCTACGAGCAGTACTTC	CASRGTAFYEQYF
TRBV7-2	TRBJ2-7	few	TRBD1	TGTGCCAGCAGCACCCCCGGGACAGTCTCCTACGAGCAGTACTTC	CASSTPGTVSYEQYF
TRBV29-1	TRBJ2-3	few	NA	TGCAGCGTCGCCGGGTCTAGCTCTACCCCCGTGGATACGCAGTATTTT	CSVAGSSSTPVDTQYF
TRBV28	TRBJ1-4	NA	TRBD1	TGTGCCAGCAGTGCAGGGGGCGCCGGTGAAAAACTGTTTTTT	CASSAGGAGEKLFF
TRBV28	TRBJ2-7	few	NA	TGTGCCAGTCAATCCACAGGGTATTCCCTCTACGAGCAGTACTTC	CASQSTGYSLYEQYF
TRBV20-1	TRBJ2-1	NA	TRBD2	TGCAGTGCTAGAGTAGTTGGTGGTGCTAGCGGGAGGTACAATGAGCAGTTCTTC	CSARVVGGASGRYNEQFF
TRBV20-1	TRBJ2-7	few	NA	TGCAGTGTATGGGGTAAGGCAGGTGGTGAGCAGTACTTC	CSVWGKAGGEQYF
TRBV6-2/TRBV6-3	TRBJ1-3	NA	NA	TGTGCCAGCAGCGACCAGGGGACCATCTCTGGAAACACCATATATTTT	CASSDQGTISGNTIYF
TRBV4-2	TRBJ2-4	many	TRBD2	TGTGCCAGCAGCCAAGATTCGGCTAGCGGGAACCTCCAGTACTTC	CASSQDSASGNLQYF
TRBV6-6	TRBJ2-3	NA	NA	TGTGCCAGCAGCCCGAACCGGGGCCTAAGCACAGATACGCAGTATTTT	CASSPNRGLSTDTQYF
TRBV5-1	TRBJ2-1	NA	NA	TGCGCCAGCAGCTGGAGACAGTTTAACAATGAGCAGTTCTTC	CASSWRQFNNEQFF
TRBV25-1	TRBJ2-5	NA	NA	TGTGCCAGCAGTGAATCTCCCCCGGAGACCCAGTACTTC	CASSESPPETQYF
TRBV27	TRBJ2-7	NA	TRBD2	TGTGCCAGCAGTTTAGTCTCACCTTCACTAGCGGGAGGATACGAGCAGTACTTC	CASSLVSPSLAGGYEQYF
TRBV12-3/TRBV12-4	TRBJ2-2	NA	NA	TGTGCCAGCAGTTCCAGTAAGTCGACCGGGGAGCTGTTTTTT	CASSSSKSTGELFF
TRBV10-3	TRBJ2-5	few	NA	TGTGCCATCAGCGGACAGCAGCAAGAGACCCAGTACTTC	CAISGQQQETQYF
TRBV25-1	TRBJ2-7	few	TRBD1	TGTGCCAGCAGTGGCGTCCCAGGACAGGGCTACGAGCAGTACTTC	CASSGVPGQGYEQYF
TRBV20-1	TRBJ1-1	once	NA	TGCAGCCCCTCGACAAACACTGAAGCTTTCTTT	CSPSTNTEAFF
TRBV3-1	TRBJ1-3	NA	NA	TGTGCCAGCAGCCAAGTTGGGGGCCTCTCTGGAAACACCATATATTTT	CASSQVGGLSGNTIYF
TRBV6-2/TRBV6-3	TRBJ2-7	NA	NA	TGTGCCAGCAGTTTTGGCGGGACAGATTATTTC	CASSFGGTDYF
TRBV29-1	TRBJ2-6	NA	NA	TGCAGCGTTGTAGCGGCTGACGGGGCCAACGTCCTGACTTTC	CSVVAADGANVLTF
TRBV10-3	TRBJ2-5	few	NA	TGTGCCATCAGTGAGTCGAACAGACAAGAGACCCAGTACTTC	CAISESNRQETQYF
TRBV20-1	TRBJ2-5	NA	NA	TGCAGTGCTAGAGATGGGCGGGGCCAAGAGACCCAGTACTTC	CSARDGRGQETQYF
TRBV11-1	TRBJ2-3	NA	TRBD2	TGTGCCAGCGCAAGCGGGAGCGGTGCAGATACGCAGTATTTT	CASASGSGADTQYF
TRBV20-1	TRBJ1-1	NA	TRBD1	TGCAGTGCTAGAGATTTCAGGACAGGGACGACGACTGAAGCTTTCTTT	CSARDFRTGTTTEAFF
TRBV29-1	TRBJ2-1	NA	NA	TGCAGCGTTCTTCAGGTCAATGAGCAGTTCTTC	CSVLQVNEQFF
TRBV10-3	TRBJ2-7	NA	TRBD1	TGTGCCATCCGGGGGACAGGGATCTACGAGCAGTACTTC	CAIRGTGIYEQYF
TRBV7-2	TRBJ2-2	NA	NA	TGTGCCAGCAGCTTATTCTCCTTAGGGGAGCTGTTTTTT	CASSLFSLGELFF
TRBV20-1	TRBJ1-5	NA	TRBD1	TGCAGTGCCCAAAATACAGGGGAGGCAGGGCCCCAGCATTTT	CSAQNTGEAGPQHF
TRBV12-3/TRBV12-4	TRBJ2-1	NA	NA	TGTGCCAGCACCAGGGGCAATGAGCAGTTCTTC	CASTRGNEQFF
TRBV18	TRBJ1-5	few	NA	TGTGCCAGCTCACCAGCGGGTCAGCCCCAGCATTTT	CASSPAGQPQHF
TRBV12-3/TRBV12-4	TRBJ1-5	few	NA	TGTGCCAGCAGTTTTGTGGGAAGCAATCAGCCCCAGCATTTT	CASSFVGSNQPQHF
TRBV20-1	TRBJ2-7	NA	TRBD2	TGCAGTGCTGGCTCCCTGGGGACTAGTCTCTACGAGCAGTACTTC	CSAGSLGTSLYEQYF
TRBV3-1	TRBJ2-1	NA	TRBD2	TGTGCCAGCAGCCTGGCGGGAGGAGGGGGTGAGCAGTTCTTC	CASSLAGGGGEQFF
TRBV7-2	TRBJ2-7	NA	NA	TGTGCCAGCAGCTTAGGGCCGGACAGCTCCTACGAGCAGTACTTC	CASSLGPDSSYEQYF